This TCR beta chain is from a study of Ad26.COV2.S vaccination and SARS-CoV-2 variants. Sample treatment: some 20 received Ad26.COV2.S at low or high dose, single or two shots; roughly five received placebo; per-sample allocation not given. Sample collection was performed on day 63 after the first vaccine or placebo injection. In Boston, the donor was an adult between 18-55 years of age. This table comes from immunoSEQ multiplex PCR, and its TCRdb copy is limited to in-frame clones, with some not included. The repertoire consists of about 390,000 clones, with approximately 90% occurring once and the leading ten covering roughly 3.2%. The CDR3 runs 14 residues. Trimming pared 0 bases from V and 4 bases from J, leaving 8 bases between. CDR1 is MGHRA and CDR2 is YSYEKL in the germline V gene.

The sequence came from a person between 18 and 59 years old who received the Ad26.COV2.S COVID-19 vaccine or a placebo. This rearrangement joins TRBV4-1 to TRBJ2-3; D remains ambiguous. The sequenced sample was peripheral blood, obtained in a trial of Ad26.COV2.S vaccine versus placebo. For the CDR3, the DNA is TGCGCCAGCAGCCAAGATAGGGCGGCAGATACGCAGTATTTT. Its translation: CASSQDRAADTQYF.